This TCR beta chain was obtained from a study of tissue T cells after allogeneic stem cell transplantation. This table comes from immunoSEQ multiplex PCR, and its TCRdb copy is limited to in-frame clones, with some not included. Of around 40,000 clones in the sample, 80% to 95% were seen once. The V end was cut by 0 bases, the J end by 3 bases, with 6 bases between. The germline V gene has CDR1 SGHVS and CDR2 FNYEAQ. This CDR3 is built from 13 residues. The receptor was derived from a woman between 40 and 69 years old who later had graft-versus-host disease after an allogeneic stem cell transplant. This sample comprised blood, obtained before transplantation. The chain combines TRBV7-6 with TRBJ2-7; unclear D gene. The CDR3 DNA reads TGTGCCAGCAGCTTAGCGGTAGGCTACGAGCAGTACTTC. Encoded protein: CASSLAVGYEQYF.